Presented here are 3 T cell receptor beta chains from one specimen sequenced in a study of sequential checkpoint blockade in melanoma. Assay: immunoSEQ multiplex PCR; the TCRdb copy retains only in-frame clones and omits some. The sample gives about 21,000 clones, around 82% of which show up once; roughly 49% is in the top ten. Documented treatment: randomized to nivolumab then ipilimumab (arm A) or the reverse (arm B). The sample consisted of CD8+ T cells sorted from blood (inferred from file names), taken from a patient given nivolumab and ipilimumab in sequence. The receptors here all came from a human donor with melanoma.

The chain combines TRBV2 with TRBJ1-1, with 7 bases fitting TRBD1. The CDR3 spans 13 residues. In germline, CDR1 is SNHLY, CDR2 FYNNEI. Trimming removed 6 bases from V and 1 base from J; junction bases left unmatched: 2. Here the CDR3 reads CASRDRTNTEAFF. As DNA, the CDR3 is TGTGCCAGCAGGGACAGGACGAACACTGAAGCTTTCTTT.

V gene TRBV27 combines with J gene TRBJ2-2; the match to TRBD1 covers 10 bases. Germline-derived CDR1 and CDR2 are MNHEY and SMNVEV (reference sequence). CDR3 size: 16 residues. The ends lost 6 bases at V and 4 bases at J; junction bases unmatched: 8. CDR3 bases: TGTGCCAGCAGGGGGTCCCGGACAGGGGGCACCGGGGAGCTGTTTTTT. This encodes CASRGSRTGGTGELFF.

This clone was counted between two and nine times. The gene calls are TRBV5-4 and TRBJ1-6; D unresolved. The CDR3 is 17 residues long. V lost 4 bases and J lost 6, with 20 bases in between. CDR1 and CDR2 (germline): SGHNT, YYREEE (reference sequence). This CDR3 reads CASSQDFQEMANSPLHF. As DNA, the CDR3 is TGTGCCAGCAGCCAAGATTTTCAGGAAATGGCTAATTCACCCCTCCACTTT.